What follows are 23 T cell receptor beta chains derived from one specimen sequenced in a study of T cells in Graves' hyperthyroidism and ophthalmopathy. Using RNA transcripts as the source, TCR beta CDR3 regions were amplified. The TCR CDR3 first-round RT-PCR relied on the HTBI primer set. TCRdb reprocessed the multiplex PCR reads with MiXCR, giving one entry per CDR3 protein. The sample has about 560,000 distinct CDR3 sequences, 16% seen once. The sample consisted of blood. Every receptor here comes from a woman under 30 with Graves' hyperthyroidism.

As concerns this clonotype: The CDR3 does not close with the conserved phenylalanine or tryptophan, likely indicating a read error. The V and J genes are TRBV7-2 and TRBJ2-5; D gene uncertain. Per the germline V gene, CDR1 is SGHTA and CDR2 is FQGNSA. CDR3 length equals 15 residues. Trimming pared 0 bases from V and 5 bases from J, leaving 13 bases between. The CDR3 DNA reads as TGTGCCAGCAGCTTAGCCCCGGAAGAATTGGAGACCCAGTACCTC. It translates to CASSLAPEELETQYL.

This clonotype was found many times. Its ends do not fully match the called genes, so a read error is possible. This sequence joins TRBV5-5 and TRBJ2-1; 12 bases fit TRBD2. The CDR3 is 15 amino acids. Germline CDR1 SGHKS, CDR2 YYEKEE (reference sequence). This CDR3 reads CASSLTSGGYNEQFF. The CDR3 nucleotides read TGCGCCAGCAGCTTGACTAGCGGGGGTTACAATGAGCAGTTCTTC. Supplemented by reference TRBV5-5 and TRBJ2-1, the full variable domain reads DAGVTQSPTHLIKTRGQQVTLRCSPISGHKSVSWYQQVLGQGPQFIFQYYEKEERGRGNFPDRFSARQFPNYSSELNVNALLLGDSALYLCASSLTSGGYNEQFFGPGTRLTVL.

This clonotype appeared a few times. The rearrangement links TRBV11-2 to TRBJ2-1; 11 bases are a match to TRBD2. Germline V CDR1 and CDR2: SGHAT, FQNNGV. The trim removed 1 base at V and 9 bases at J, leaving 11 bases unmatched. This CDR3 is built from 17 residues. The CDR3 DNA is TGTGCCAGCAGCTTAGGATCACTAGCGGGAGAGGGGGGTGAGCAGTTCTTC. Encoded protein: CASSLGSLAGEGGEQFF. The entire variable domain, with the rest obtained from reference TRBV11-2 and TRBJ2-1, is as follows: EAGVAQSPRYKIIEKRQSVAFWCNPISGHATLYWYQQILGQGPKLLIQFQNNGVVDDSQLPKDRFSAERLKGVDSTLKIQPAKLEDSAVYLCASSLGSLAGEGGEQFFGPGTRLTVL.

This clonotype was seen a few times. The chain is built from TRBV6-1 and TRBJ1-5; TRBD1 matches 11 bases. The junction had 1 base not matched to a gene; V was cut back by 1 base and J by 2 bases. CDR1 and CDR2 from the germline V gene are MNHNS and SASEGT. The CDR3 consists of 16 residues. For the CDR3, the DNA is TGTGCCAGCAGTGAAGAGGGACAGGGGGGCAATCAGCCCCAGCATTTT. Its translation: CASSEEGQGGNQPQHF.

This clonotype was picked up one time. A much larger clone differs by one base, so this may be a read error. This rearrangement joins TRBV7-8 to TRBJ2-7, with 7 bases fitting TRBD2. The CDR3 consists of 15 residues. The V gene's germline CDR1 is SGHVS and CDR2 FQNEAQ. In nucleotides, the CDR3 is TGTGCCAGCAGCCAGTCCGGGGGAGGGTTCTACGAGCGGTACTTC. It encodes CASSQSGGGFYERYF. Based on the CDR3 plus reference TRBV7-8 and TRBJ2-7, the full variable domain is GAGVSQSPRYKVAKRGQDVALRCDPISGHVSLFWYQQALGQGPEFLTYFQNEAQLDKSGLPSDRFFAERPEGSVSTLKIQRTQQEDSAVYLCASSQSGGGFYERYFGPGTRLTVT.

This clonotype has at least ten counts. The V call is TRBV11-2, the J call TRBJ2-5; 9 nucleotides match TRBD2. V trimming: 1 base; J trimming: 7 bases; junction bases outside the gene matches: 10. The CDR3 is 16 amino acids. Germline V gene sequence: CDR1 SGHAT, CDR2 FQNNGV. The CDR3 sequence is CASSLGLADLVGTQYF. CDR3 coding DNA: TGTGCCAGCAGCTTAGGACTAGCGGACTTAGTGGGGACCCAGTACTTC.

This clonotype came up many times. The chain combines TRBV18 with TRBJ2-2; D may match TRBD1 or TRBD2 (5 bases each). Trimming cost V 6 bases and J 4 bases, with 15 bases left between them. The CDR3 is 15 residues long. The germline gives CDR1 KGHSH, CDR2 LQKENI. CDR3 loop: CASSPGPPGTGELFF. CDR3 nucleotide sequence: TGTGCCAGCTCGCCGGGACCACCAGGCACCGGGGAGCTGTTTTTT.

This clonotype was counted at least ten times. The gene calls are TRBV6-6 and TRBJ2-6; D possibly uses TRBD1 or TRBD2 (5 bases each). Trimming shortened V by 2 bases and J by 3 bases, and 14 bases separated the two germline ends. The CDR3 extends over 17 amino acids. CDR1 MNHNY and CDR2 SVGAGI come from the germline V gene (reference sequence). CDR3 nucleotides: TGTGCCAGCAGTTACAAACTTGGGGACGATGGGGCCAACGTCCTGACTTTC. As protein: CASSYKLGDDGANVLTF.

The rearrangement joins TRBV20-1 to TRBJ2-1; possible D gene TRBD2, 6 bases. The V end lost 1 base, the J end lost 5 bases, and 18 bases lay between the germline ends. The length of the CDR3 is 16 residues. Germline V gene data show CDR1 as DFQATT and CDR2 as SNEGSKA (reference sequence). CDR3 residues: CSARVAGTGGHNEQFF. The DNA for the CDR3 is TGCAGTGCTAGAGTCGCCGGGACTGGGGGACACAATGAGCAGTTCTTC.

This clonotype turned up a few times. The chain is built from TRBV6-1 and TRBJ2-7, with D tentatively TRBD1 (6 bases). V lost 3 bases, J lost 9 bases, and 15 bases lay in between. The CDR3 sequence is 13 residues long. Germline V CDR1 and CDR2: MNHNS, SASEGT. CDR3 sequence: CASSDLDSSTQYF. The CDR3 nucleotides read TGTGCCAGCAGTGACTTGGACAGTTCTACGCAGTACTTC.

This clonotype was counted only a few times. The chain employs TRBV20-1 and TRBJ1-5; 9 nucleotides agree with TRBD1. J was trimmed by 6 bases and V by 1 base; bases with no gene match: 7. The CDR3 totals 15 residues. Germline values: CDR1 DFQATT, CDR2 SNEGSKA (reference sequence). CDR3 residues: CSARASGQGRQPQHF. As DNA, the CDR3 is TGCAGTGCTAGAGCCTCGGGACAGGGACGTCAGCCCCAGCATTTT.

This clonotype was detected many times. This chain connects TRBV7-2 to TRBJ2-1; no clear D gene. Trimming removed 1 base at V and 0 bases at J, with 7 bases between. The germline V gene has CDR1 SGHTA and CDR2 FQGNSA. CDR3 length: 15 amino acids. The CDR3 nucleotides read TGTGCCAGCAGCTTAGACCCGAGCTCCTACAATGAGCAGTTCTTC. This gives the protein CASSLDPSSYNEQFF.

The gene calls are TRBV25-1 and TRBJ1-2, with TRBD1 matching over 7 bases. The V gene's germline CDR1 is MGHDK and CDR2 SYGVNS. The CDR3 spans 13 residues. The V gene end was trimmed by 8 bases and the J gene end by 5 bases; junction bases not matched to a gene: 8. The CDR3 here is CASAPSGGYGYTF. In DNA, the CDR3 is TGTGCCAGCGCCCCTTCAGGGGGATATGGCTACACCTTC.

In this sample, this clonotype turned up a few times. This rearrangement joins TRBV2 to TRBJ1-5; no reliable D call. Trimming pared 6 bases from V and 5 bases from J, leaving 11 bases between. The germline CDR1 and CDR2 sequences are SNHLY and FYNNEI. CDR3 size: 13 residues. The CDR3: CASRGFGYQPQHF. The CDR3 DNA is TGTGCCAGCAGGGGGTTCGGGTATCAGCCCCAGCATTTT.

In this sample, this clonotype turned up a few times. V gene TRBV6-5 combines with J gene TRBJ2-2; the match to TRBD1 covers 9 bases. The CDR3 has 19 residues. V lost 2 bases to trimming and J lost 3 bases; unmatched junction nucleotides: 13. CDR1 is MNHEY and CDR2 is SVGAGI in the germline V gene. In DNA, the CDR3 is TGTGCCAGCAGTTACCCGGCCTTTCGGGACAGGGACGACACCGGGGAGCTGTTTTTT. As protein: CASSYPAFRDRDDTGELFF.

This clonotype was seen at least ten times. This sequence joins TRBV18 and TRBJ1-1, with D uncertain. Germline lookup yields CDR1 KGHSH and CDR2 LQKENI. The CDR3 extends over 14 amino acids. V was cut by 3 bases and J by 2 bases, with 10 bases left in between. For the CDR3, the DNA is TGTGCCAGCTCACCCCAAGGGAAAAACACTGAAGCTTTCTTT. It yields the protein CASSPQGKNTEAFF.

This clonotype occurred once. The germline gene is not matched at one end of the junction; a read error may be the cause. V usage is TRBV7-9 and J usage is TRBJ2-2; D could derive from TRBD1 or TRBD2 (5 bases each). The germline CDR1 and CDR2 sequences are SEHNR and FQNEAQ (reference sequence). This CDR3 region has 14 residues. CDR3 nucleotide sequence: TGTGCCAGAGACAGACTCGCGAACACCGGGGACCTGTTTTTT. Encoded protein: CARDRLANTGDLFF.

The J gene is TRBJ2-5, the V gene TRBV28; the D gene is possibly TRBD1 (5 bases). This CDR3 is 18 amino acids long. CDR1 MDHEN and CDR2 SYDVKM come from the germline V gene. V gave up 3 bases and J gave up 3 bases, with 23 bases separating them. The CDR3 nucleotides are TGTGCCAGCAGTTTTCTCATTCGAGAGCCCCAGGGAAAAGAGACCCAGTACTTC. The encoded protein is CASSFLIREPQGKETQYF.

This clonotype appeared many times. V and J are TRBV20-1 and TRBJ2-1; 9 positions agree with TRBD1. Per germline, CDR1 DFQATT and CDR2 SNEGSKA (reference sequence). The V and J ends lost 3 bases and 4 bases, in that order; junction bases with no gene match: 7. There are 15 residues in the CDR3. CDR3 in amino acids: CSASIGTGSYNEQFF. The CDR3 region has the DNA TGCAGTGCTAGTATAGGGACAGGGTCGTACAATGAGCAGTTCTTC.

This clonotype occurred a few times. This chain joins TRBV27 and TRBJ2-2; a possible D gene is TRBD2 (6 bases). This CDR3 spans 14 amino acids. The V gene lost 3 bases and the J gene lost 7 bases, with 12 bases spanning the gap. CDR1 MNHEY and CDR2 SMNVEV come from the germline V gene (reference sequence). DNA of the CDR3: TGTGCCAGCAGTTTCCGGGAGTACGGCGGGGAGCTGTTTTTT. Translation gives CASSFREYGGELFF.

Only a few counts were recorded for this clonotype. CDR3 loop: CASGLARGGKGDEQFF. For the CDR3, the DNA is TGTGCTAGTGGTTTGGCCCGGGGGGGAAAGGGGGATGAGCAGTTCTTC. This chain uses TRBV12-5 with TRBJ2-1; 8 bases fit TRBD2. The trim removed 1 base at V and 8 bases at J, leaving 10 bases unmatched. The CDR3 runs 16 residues. The germline V gene has CDR1 LGHNT and CDR2 FRNRAP.

This clonotype was observed a handful of times. The V call is TRBV20-1, the J call TRBJ1-4; weak D call: TRBD1 (5 bases). With 5 bases removed from V and 6 bases from J, the gap between germline ends came to 16 bases. CDR3 length: 14 amino acids. Germline V gene data show CDR1 as DFQATT and CDR2 as SNEGSKA (reference sequence). The CDR3 sequence is CSARAGRRDEKLFF. The CDR3 coding sequence is TGCAGTGCTCGAGCGGGGCGCCGGGATGAAAAACTGTTTTTT.

This clonotype has ten or more counts. This chain links TRBV28 with TRBJ2-1, with 7 bases matching TRBD1. V lost 6 bases to trimming and J lost 5 bases; unmatched junction nucleotides: 7. Germline V gene data show CDR1 as MDHEN and CDR2 as SYDVKM. The CDR3 spans 14 residues. CDR3 in amino acids: CASRRQGRNNEQFF. In DNA, the CDR3 is TGTGCCAGCAGGCGACAGGGCAGGAACAATGAGCAGTTCTTC. The entire variable domain, with the rest obtained from reference TRBV28 and TRBJ2-1, is as follows: DVKVTQSSRYLVKRTGEKVFLECVQDMDHENMFWYRQDPGLGLRLIYFSYDVKMKEKGDIPEGYSVSREKKERFSLILESASTNQTSMYLCASRRQGRNNEQFFGPGTRLTVL.